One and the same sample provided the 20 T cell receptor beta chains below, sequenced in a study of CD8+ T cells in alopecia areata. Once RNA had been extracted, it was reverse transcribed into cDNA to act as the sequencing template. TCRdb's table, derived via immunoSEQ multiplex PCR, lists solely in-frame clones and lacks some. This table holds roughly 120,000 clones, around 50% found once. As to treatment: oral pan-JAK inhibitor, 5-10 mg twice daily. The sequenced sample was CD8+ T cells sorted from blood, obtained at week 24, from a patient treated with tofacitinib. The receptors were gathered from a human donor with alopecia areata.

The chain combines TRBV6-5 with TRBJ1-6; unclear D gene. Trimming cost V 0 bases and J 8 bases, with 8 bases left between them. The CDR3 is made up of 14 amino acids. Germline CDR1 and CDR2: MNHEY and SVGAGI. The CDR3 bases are TGTGCCAGCAGTTACTCGGCCAGTGATTCACCCCTCCACTTT. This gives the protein CASSYSASDSPLHF.

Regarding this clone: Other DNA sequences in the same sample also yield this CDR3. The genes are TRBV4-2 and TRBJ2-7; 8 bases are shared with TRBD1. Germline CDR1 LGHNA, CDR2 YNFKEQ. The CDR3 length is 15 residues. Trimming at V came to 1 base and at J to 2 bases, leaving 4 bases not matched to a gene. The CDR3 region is CASSQVGTGTYEQYF. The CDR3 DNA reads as TGTGCCAGCAGCCAAGTGGGGACAGGAACCTACGAGCAGTACTTC.

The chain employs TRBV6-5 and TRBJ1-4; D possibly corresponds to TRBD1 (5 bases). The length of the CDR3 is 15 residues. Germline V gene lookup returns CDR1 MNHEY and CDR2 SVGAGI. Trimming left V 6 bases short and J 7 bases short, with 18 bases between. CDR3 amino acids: CASSPLEEGFEKLFF. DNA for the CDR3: TGTGCCAGCAGCCCTCTGGAAGAGGGGTTTGAAAAACTGTTTTTT.

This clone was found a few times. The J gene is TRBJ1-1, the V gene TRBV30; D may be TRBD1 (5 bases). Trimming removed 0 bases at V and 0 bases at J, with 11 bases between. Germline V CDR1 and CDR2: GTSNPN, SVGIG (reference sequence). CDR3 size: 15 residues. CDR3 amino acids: CAWSVEAGLNTEAFF. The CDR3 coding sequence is TGTGCCTGGAGTGTCGAAGCAGGGCTGAACACTGAAGCTTTCTTT.

CDR3 protein: CASSFWGAYEQYF. CDR3 coding DNA: TGTGCCAGCAGCTTCTGGGGGGCCTACGAGCAGTACTTC. The chain recombines TRBV5-6 with TRBJ2-7, with D tentatively TRBD2 (6 bases). The V end was cut by 2 bases, the J end by 2 bases, with 8 bases between. In germline, CDR1 is SGHDT, CDR2 YYEEEE. The CDR3 extends over 13 amino acids.

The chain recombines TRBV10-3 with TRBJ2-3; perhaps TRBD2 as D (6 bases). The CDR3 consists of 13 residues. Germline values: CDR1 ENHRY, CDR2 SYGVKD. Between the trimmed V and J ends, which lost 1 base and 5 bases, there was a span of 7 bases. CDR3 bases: TGTGCCATCAGTGAGTTGGGAGGAGATACGCAGTATTTT. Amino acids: CAISELGGDTQYF.

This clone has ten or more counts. The CDR3 here is CASSLVPGRRETQYF. The CDR3 DNA sequence: TGTGCCAGCAGCTTAGTTCCGGGGAGACGAGAGACCCAGTACTTC. The genes are TRBV7-9 and TRBJ2-5; a weak D match, TRBD2 (5 bases). The CDR3 has 15 amino acids. In germline, CDR1 is SEHNR, CDR2 FQNEAQ (reference sequence). The V and J ends lost 1 base and 4 bases respectively, with 13 bases between them. Based on the CDR3 plus reference TRBV7-9 and TRBJ2-5, the full variable domain is DTGVSQNPRHKITKRGQNVTFRCDPISEHNRLYWYRQTLGQGPEFLTYFQNEAQLEKSRLLSDRFSAERPKGSFSTLEIQRTEQGDSAMYLCASSLVPGRRETQYFGPGTRLLVL.

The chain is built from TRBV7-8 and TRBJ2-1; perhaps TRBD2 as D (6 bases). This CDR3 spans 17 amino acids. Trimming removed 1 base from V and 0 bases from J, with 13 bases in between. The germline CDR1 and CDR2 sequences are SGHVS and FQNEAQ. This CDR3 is CASSLDEAGPSYNEQFF. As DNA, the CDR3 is TGTGCCAGCAGCTTAGATGAGGCGGGGCCCTCCTACAATGAGCAGTTCTTC.

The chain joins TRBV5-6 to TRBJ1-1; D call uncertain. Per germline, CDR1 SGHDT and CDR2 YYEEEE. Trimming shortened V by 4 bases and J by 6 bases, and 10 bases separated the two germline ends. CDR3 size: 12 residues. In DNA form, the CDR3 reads TGTGCCAGCAGCCGAGGGTTAGCTGAAGCTTTCTTT. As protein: CASSRGLAEAFF.

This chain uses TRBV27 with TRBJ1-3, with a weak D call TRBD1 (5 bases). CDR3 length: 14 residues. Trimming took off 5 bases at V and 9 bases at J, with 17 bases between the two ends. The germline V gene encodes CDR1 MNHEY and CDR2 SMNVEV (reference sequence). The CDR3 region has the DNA TGTGCCAGCAGTCCAAGTCAGGGATCGAGCACCATATATTTT. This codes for CASSPSQGSSTIYF.

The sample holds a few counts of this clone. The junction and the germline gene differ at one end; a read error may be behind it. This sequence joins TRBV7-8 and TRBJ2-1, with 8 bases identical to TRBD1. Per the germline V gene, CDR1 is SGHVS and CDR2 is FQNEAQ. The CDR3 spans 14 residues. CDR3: CASSQPTGGNEQFF. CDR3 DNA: TGCGCCAGCAGCCAACCCACAGGGGGGAATGAGCAGTTCTTC.

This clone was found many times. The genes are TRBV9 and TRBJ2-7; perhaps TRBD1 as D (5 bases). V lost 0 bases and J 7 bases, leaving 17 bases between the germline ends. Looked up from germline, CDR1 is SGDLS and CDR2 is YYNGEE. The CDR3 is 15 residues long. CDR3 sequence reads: CASSVGGPRDGEQYF. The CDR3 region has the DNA TGTGCCAGCAGCGTAGGGGGCCCCAGGGATGGGGAGCAGTACTTC.

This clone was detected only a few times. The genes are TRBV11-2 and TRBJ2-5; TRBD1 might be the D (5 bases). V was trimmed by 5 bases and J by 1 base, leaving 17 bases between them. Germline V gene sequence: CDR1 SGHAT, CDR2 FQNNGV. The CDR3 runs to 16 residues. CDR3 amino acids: CASSPWHRTSQETQYF. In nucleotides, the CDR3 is TGTGCCAGCAGCCCCTGGCACAGGACATCCCAAGAGACCCAGTACTTC.

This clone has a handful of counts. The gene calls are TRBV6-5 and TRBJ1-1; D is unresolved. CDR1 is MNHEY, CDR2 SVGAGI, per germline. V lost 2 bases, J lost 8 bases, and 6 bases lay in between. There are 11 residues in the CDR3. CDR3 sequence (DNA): TGTGCCAGCAGTTACAATGGGGAAGCTTTCTTT. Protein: CASSYNGEAFF.

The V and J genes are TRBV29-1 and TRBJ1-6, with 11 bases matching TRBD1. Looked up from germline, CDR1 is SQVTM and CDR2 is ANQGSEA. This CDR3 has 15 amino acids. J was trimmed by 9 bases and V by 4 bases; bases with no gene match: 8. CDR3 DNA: TGCAGCGTTGCTACCGGGACAGGGGGACGTTCACCCCTCCACTTT. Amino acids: CSVATGTGGRSPLHF.

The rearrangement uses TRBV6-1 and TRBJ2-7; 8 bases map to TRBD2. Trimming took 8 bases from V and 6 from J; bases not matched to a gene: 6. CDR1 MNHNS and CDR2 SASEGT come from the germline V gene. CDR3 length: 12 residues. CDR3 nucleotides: TGTGCCAGCGGATCGACTAGCGCCGAGCAGTACTTC. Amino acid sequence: CASGSTSAEQYF.

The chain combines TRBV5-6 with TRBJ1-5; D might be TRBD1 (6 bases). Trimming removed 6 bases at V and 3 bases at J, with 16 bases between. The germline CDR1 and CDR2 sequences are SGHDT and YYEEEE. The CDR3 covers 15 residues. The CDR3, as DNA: TGTGCCAGCACCCAATCAGGGGAGCCCAATCAGCCCCAGCATTTT. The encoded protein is CASTQSGEPNQPQHF.

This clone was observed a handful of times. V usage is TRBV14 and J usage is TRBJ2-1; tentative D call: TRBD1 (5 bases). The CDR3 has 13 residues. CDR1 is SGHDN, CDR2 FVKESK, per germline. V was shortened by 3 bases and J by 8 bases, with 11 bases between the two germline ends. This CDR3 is CASSHGRVYEQFF. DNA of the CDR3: TGTGCCAGCAGCCACGGCAGGGTTTATGAGCAGTTCTTC. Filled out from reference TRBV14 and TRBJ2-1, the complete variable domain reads EAGVTQFPSHSVIEKGQTVTLRCDPISGHDNLYWYRRVMGKEIKFLLHFVKESKQDESGMPNNRFLAERTGGTYSTLKVQPAELEDSGVYFCASSHGRVYEQFFGPGTRLTVL.

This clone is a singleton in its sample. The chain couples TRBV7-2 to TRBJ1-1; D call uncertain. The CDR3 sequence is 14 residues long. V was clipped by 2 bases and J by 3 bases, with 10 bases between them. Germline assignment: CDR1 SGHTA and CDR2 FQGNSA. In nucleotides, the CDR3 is TGTGCCAGCAGCTTAAGTACGGGGTACACTGAAGCTTTCTTT. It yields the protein CASSLSTGYTEAFF.

The CDR3: CASSDRGNEKLFF. The DNA for the CDR3 is TGTGCCAGCAGCGACAGGGGGAATGAAAAACTGTTTTTT. This chain links TRBV5-4 with TRBJ1-4; the match to TRBD1 covers 9 bases. There are 13 residues in the CDR3. Germline values: CDR1 SGHNT, CDR2 YYREEE (reference sequence). Trimming took 4 bases from V and 5 from J; bases not matched to a gene: 0.